This T cell receptor beta chain was observed in a study of CD8+ T cells in alopecia areata. Findings and limits, study-wide: Lesional scalp exceeded normal scalp in clonality, especially in alopecia totalis/universalis.

Turning to this clone: Its antigen is unidentified. At the DNA level, this CDR3 is encoded by other sequences in the same sample as well.

Reverse transcribed after extraction, RNA yielded cDNA as the sequencing template. The repertoire was sequenced with immunoSEQ multiplex PCR; TCRdb's copy has only in-frame clones and lacks some. The sample shows under 350,000 clones, nearly 60% of them seen only once. Trimming took off 5 bases at V and 4 bases at J, with 9 bases between the two ends. The CDR3 has 13 amino acids. Germline V gene lookup returns CDR1 SEHNR and CDR2 FQNEAQ (reference sequence). Indicated treatment: oral pan-JAK inhibitor, 5-10 mg twice daily. J is TRBJ1-5 and V is TRBV7-9; D gene uncertain. Sample: CD4+ T cells sorted from blood, taken at week 24, from a patient treated with tofacitinib. This receptor was identified in a human donor with alopecia areata. DNA of the CDR3: TGTGCCAGCAGCCAAGACGGAAATCAGCCCCAGCATTTT. Translating gives CASSQDGNQPQHF.